This T cell receptor (beta chain) was observed in a study of blood T cell repertoires in COVID-19. In the study overall: From the United States, Italy and Spain came samples of acute and convalescent COVID-19.

Germline lookup yields CDR1 SGDLS and CDR2 YYNGEE. Trimming took 0 bases from V and 6 from J; bases not matched to a gene: 6. This CDR3 contains 15 residues. In the original workflow: Reference gene primer amplification gave estimated nucleated cell counts. Clones were sequenced by immunoSEQ multiplex PCR, and TCRdb holds only the in-frame ones, with some missing. The DNA gave D and trimming, while V, J and clone size come from that table. The sample has around 95,000 clones, just under 85% seen once; the top ten hold 13%. The sequencing input was peripheral blood. The TCR originated in a man aged 50-59 years with active or convalescent COVID-19. The chain has TRBV9 and TRBJ1-2; the match to TRBD1 covers 9 bases. CDR3: CASSVDSGTGNGYTF. The CDR3 DNA reads as TGTGCCAGCAGCGTAGATAGTGGGACAGGGAATGGCTACACCTTC. The full variable domain, its missing parts supplied by reference TRBV9 and TRBJ1-2, is DSGVTQTPKHLITATGQRVTLRCSPRSGDLSVYWYQQSLDQGLQFLIQYYNGEERAKGNILERFSAQQFPDLHSELNLSSLELGDSALYFCASSVDSGTGNGYTFGSGTRLTVV.